This T cell receptor beta chain derives from a study of shared clonotypes between healthy human individuals. Study-level results: Estimated richness values were generally larger in naive subsets than in memory subsets.

Terminally differentiated effector memory CD45RA+ cells were left out of the naive CD8 fraction, which was CD45RO-negative and positively selected for CCR7. Free of recent acute infections or vaccinations, the donors were healthy HIV-negative adults. A remark on this clone: Its antigen is currently unknown.

Germline trimming cut 5 bases from V and 5 bases from J; bases unmatched to any gene: 10. CDR3 length: 15 amino acids. CDR1 and CDR2 from the germline V gene are MNHNS and SASEGT. Researchers divided each subset's genomic DNA evenly across several immunoSEQ plates. Using about 220 ng DNA, roughly 33,000 T cell genomes, the sorted-subset replicate PCRs were run. This table comes from immunoSEQ multiplex PCR, and its TCRdb copy is limited to in-frame clones, with some not included. The table shows some 2,100,000 clones, with just over 90% occurring only once. The chain couples TRBV6-1 to TRBJ2-7, with 9 bases matching TRBD1. Sequenced material: naive CD8+ T cells from PBMCs. This sequence was found in a young man in good health. Some clones in this sample may be carry-over from other donors' samples. The CDR3 loop is CASSLLGQGMHEQYF. The CDR3 bases are TGTGCCAGCAGTCTATTGGGACAGGGTATGCACGAGCAGTACTTC.